This T cell receptor (beta chain) is drawn from a study of cytomegalovirus exposure and HLA in healthy donors. Study at large: Around 78 million unique TCRs, all from HLA-typed donors, were included in an early release of the data. Study outcomes and limitations: Certain sequence variants were highly shared and formed a cluster, and this cluster was likely a sequencing artifact.

As for this clone: What it recognizes is unknown.

The CDR3 sequence is 16 residues long. Deletions cut 3 bases from V and 0 bases from J, with 12 bases between. CDR1 and CDR2 (germline): SGHTA, FQGTGA. Healthy bone marrow donors supplied every sample. PCR was performed using 60 Vbeta and 13 Jbeta primers. Clones were read by immunoSEQ multiplex PCR, and TCRdb kept only the in-frame ones, dropping some. The sample contains around 130,000 clones, around three quarters of which appear only once. Sequencing used PBMCs. The V gene is TRBV7-3, the J gene TRBJ1-3; TRBD1 might be the D (5 bases). This TCR was recovered from a woman aged 60-70 years in good health and CMV-seropositive. The CDR3 DNA is TGTGCCAGCAGCTTGTCGACAGTCAGCTCTGGAAACACCATATATTTT. This sequence encodes CASSLSTVSSGNTIYF.